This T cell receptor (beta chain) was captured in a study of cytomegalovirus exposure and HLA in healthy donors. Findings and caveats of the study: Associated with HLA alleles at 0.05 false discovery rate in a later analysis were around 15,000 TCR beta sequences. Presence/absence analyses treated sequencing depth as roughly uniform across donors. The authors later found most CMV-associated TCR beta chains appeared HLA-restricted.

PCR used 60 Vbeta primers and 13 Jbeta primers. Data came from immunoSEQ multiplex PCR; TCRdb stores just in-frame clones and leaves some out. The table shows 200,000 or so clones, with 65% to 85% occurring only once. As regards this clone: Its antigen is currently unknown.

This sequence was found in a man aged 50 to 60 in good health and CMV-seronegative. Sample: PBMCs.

For the CDR3, the DNA is TGCGCCAGCAGCTCTGGGACAGGGGATGGCTACACCTTC. Translated: CASSSGTGDGYTF. The chain carries TRBV5-1 and TRBJ1-2; 10 bases map to TRBD1. CDR1 SGHRS and CDR2 YFSETQ come from the germline V gene. V trimming: 3 bases; J trimming: 6 bases; junction bases outside the gene matches: 2. This CDR3 is 13 amino acids long.